Below, 5 T cell receptor beta chains from the same sample are listed, as sequenced in a study of CD8+ T cells in alopecia areata. cDNA reverse transcribed from extracted RNA served as the sequencing template. Method: immunoSEQ multiplex PCR; TCRdb's copy keeps in-frame clones and lacks some. The data hold some 190,000 clones, with 40% to 65% observed a single time. Treatment specified: oral pan-JAK inhibitor, 5-10 mg twice daily. The specimen comprised CD8+ T cells sorted from blood, sampled around week 54, from a patient treated with tofacitinib. These receptors were collected from a human donor with alopecia areata.

The chain employs TRBV7-9 and TRBJ1-2; D remains unclear. The CDR3 length is 14 residues. The germline V and J ends were trimmed by 0 bases and 3 bases, with 8 bases remaining between them. Germline V gene data show CDR1 as SEHNR and CDR2 as FQNEAQ (reference sequence). This chain's CDR3 is CASSLAGAYYGYTF. CDR3 DNA: TGTGCCAGCAGCTTAGCTGGAGCTTACTATGGCTACACCTTC.

This clone was counted a few times. CDR3 in DNA: TGTGCCAGCAGTTTAACAGGGGGATGGGCCCAGTACTTC. Protein product: CASSLTGGWAQYF. The gene calls are TRBV27 and TRBJ2-5; TRBD1 matches at 8 bases. Germline lookup yields CDR1 MNHEY and CDR2 SMNVEV (reference sequence). J lost 9 bases, V lost 2 bases, and 5 bases had no gene match. The CDR3 totals 13 residues.

The chain employs TRBV30 and TRBJ2-7; TRBD1 might be the D (6 bases). This CDR3 is built from 13 residues. In germline, CDR1 is GTSNPN, CDR2 SVGIG (reference sequence). The germline V and J ends were trimmed by 2 bases and 3 bases, with 11 bases remaining between them. CDR3 loop: CAWSPRDNYEQYF. The CDR3 bases are TGTGCCTGGAGTCCACGGGACAACTACGAGCAGTACTTC.

V gene TRBV7-8 combines with J gene TRBJ2-7; maybe TRBD1 (6 bases). This CDR3 region has 15 residues. Between the trimmed V and J ends, which lost 5 bases and 6 bases, there was a span of 20 bases. Germline CDR1 is SGHVS and CDR2 is FQNEAQ. The CDR3 DNA reads TGTGCCAGCAGCCCTTGGGTGGGTTTACAGGGCGAGCAGTACTTC. Its translation: CASSPWVGLQGEQYF.

The CDR3 DNA reads as TGCGCCAGCAGCCAAGATTTCGCCGGTAATTCACCCCTCCACTTT. Residues: CASSQDFAGNSPLHF. The chain carries TRBV4-3 and TRBJ1-6; D gene unclear. The CDR3 consists of 15 residues. V gave up 0 bases and J gave up 6 bases, with 9 bases separating them. CDR1 and CDR2 (germline): LGHNA, YSLEER.